The next 2 T cell receptor beta chains were all read from a single sample in a study of long-term antiretroviral therapy in people with HIV. The immunoSEQ assay was v3.0, run at survey level. Using immunoSEQ multiplex PCR, the repertoire was profiled, and TCRdb retains in-frame clones only, with some absent. This table holds some 25,000 clones, roughly 80% found once. The starting material was unsorted PBMCs, obtained 0.7 years before starting antiretroviral therapy. These receptors were obtained from a man in his thirties or forties with HIV.

CDR3 nucleotide sequence: TGTGCCAGCAGCTTAACTGCCGGGACTAGGGTAGATACGCAGTATTTT. It yields the protein CASSLTAGTRVDTQYF. The chain couples TRBV7-2 to TRBJ2-3, with 8 bases aligning to TRBD2. CDR1 SGHTA and CDR2 FQGNSA come from the germline V gene. V lost 2 bases and J lost 5; bases outside the gene matches: 9. This CDR3 is built from 16 residues.

This rearrangement joins TRBV29-1 to TRBJ2-3; possibly TRBD1 for D (5 bases). Germline-derived CDR1 and CDR2 are SQVTM and ANQGSEA. CDR3 length equals 12 residues. Trimming pared 5 bases from V and 2 bases from J, leaving 8 bases between. The CDR3 region has the DNA TGCAGCGTTCAGGACACCACAGATACGCAGTATTTT. This sequence encodes CSVQDTTDTQYF.